This T cell receptor (beta chain) was documented in a study of CD8 T cells in ankylosing spondylitis. Regarding the study as a whole: The study identified a TCR beta motif of about eight highly homologous variants that appeared characteristic of ankylosing spondylitis blood. Reactive arthritis synovial fluid and blood were previously reported to contain some motif variants. Disease-associated clonotypes exhibited CD8+ identity and were relatively infrequent in peripheral blood.

With molecular barcodes, quantitative 5'-RACE was used to make the TCR beta libraries. TCRdb re-called the 5' RACE reads through MiXCR, storing one row per CDR3 protein. The table records roughly 440,000 distinct CDR3 sequences, over 15% of them present only once. With respect to this clonotype: What it binds is unknown.

V was clipped by 4 bases and J by 4 bases; unmatched bases: 6. The V gene's germline CDR1 is SGDLS and CDR2 YYNGEE. This CDR3 has 15 amino acids. Sequenced input: blood, either unsorted or a sorted T cell fraction (not recorded which). J is TRBJ2-2 and V is TRBV9, with 8 bases identical to TRBD2. The clonotype originates from a male donor with ankylosing spondylitis. CDR3 bases: TGTGCCAGCAGCCCCGGGGGGGGTGGCACCGGGGAGCTGTTTTTT. Residues: CASSPGGGGTGELFF.